This TCR beta chain was documented in a study of blood T cell repertoires in COVID-19. Background on the study: PBMCs, B-cell-depleted T cells, or T cells were the source of the cDNA or gDNA that made up the material.

CDR3 length: 14 residues. V shed 0 bases and J shed 4 bases, with 9 bases lying between them. The germline V gene encodes CDR1 SGHDT and CDR2 YYEEEE. In the original workflow: Nucleated cell counts were estimated from reference gene primer amplification. TCRdb's copy holds only in-frame clones and misses some; the assay was immunoSEQ multiplex PCR. That table gives V, J and clone size, and the DNA gave D and trimming. The sample yields about 260,000 clones, 65% to 90% seen once. The material sequenced was peripheral blood. The V and J genes are TRBV5-6 and TRBJ2-3; D is unresolved. The clonotype was recovered from a man aged 30 to 39 with active or convalescent COVID-19. DNA for the CDR3: TGTGCCAGCAGCTTGGATTCGGGTCCAGATACGCAGTATTTT. It encodes CASSLDSGPDTQYF.